The clone carrying this T cell receptor (beta chain) has only one observation. Sequenced by immunoSEQ multiplex PCR; TCRdb stores in-frame clones only, minus some. This sample carries approximately 52,000 clones, 85% of them seen once, and the ten largest clones take about a sixth. This CDR3 comprises 15 residues. Germline V gene data show CDR1 as SGHTA and CDR2 as FQGNSA. The V and J ends lost 5 bases and 14 bases respectively, with 26 bases between them. This sample was taken from a study of PD-L1 blockade in urothelial cancer. Time point specified: pretreatment peripheral blood. The clonotype comes from a man in his 70s with urothelial cancer. Sequencing was performed on PBMCs, taken around atezolizumab (anti-PD-L1) treatment. The chain couples TRBV7-2 to TRBJ2-3, with D possibly being TRBD2 (7 bases). CDR3 DNA sequence: TGTGCCAGCAGCCTCGGGGGGCCCAGCCAACTATACGCGTATTTT. Translating gives CASSLGGPSQLYAYF.